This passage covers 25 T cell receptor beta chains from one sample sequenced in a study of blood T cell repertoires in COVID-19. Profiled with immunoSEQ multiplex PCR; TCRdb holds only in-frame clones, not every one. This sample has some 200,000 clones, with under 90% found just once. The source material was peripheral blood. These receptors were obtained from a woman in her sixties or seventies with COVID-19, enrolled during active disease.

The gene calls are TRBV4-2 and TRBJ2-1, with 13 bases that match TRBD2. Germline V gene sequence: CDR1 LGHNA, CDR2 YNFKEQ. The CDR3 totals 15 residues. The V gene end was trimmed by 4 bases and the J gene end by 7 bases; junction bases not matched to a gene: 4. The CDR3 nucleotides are TGTGCCAGCAGCCGATTACTAGCGGGGGGGAATGAGCAGTTCTTC. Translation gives CASSRLLAGGNEQFF.

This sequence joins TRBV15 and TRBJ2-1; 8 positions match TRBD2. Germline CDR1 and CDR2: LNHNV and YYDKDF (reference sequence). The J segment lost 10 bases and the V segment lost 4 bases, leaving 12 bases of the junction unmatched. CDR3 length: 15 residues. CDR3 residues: CATSKGGAGGMEQFF. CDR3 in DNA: TGTGCCACCAGCAAGGGAGGCGCGGGGGGTATGGAGCAGTTCTTC.

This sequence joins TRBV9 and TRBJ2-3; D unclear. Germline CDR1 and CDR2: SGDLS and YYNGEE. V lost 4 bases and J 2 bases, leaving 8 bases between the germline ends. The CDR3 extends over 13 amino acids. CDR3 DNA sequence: TGTGCCAGCAGCCCCCCTAACACAGATACGCAGTATTTT. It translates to CASSPPNTDTQYF.

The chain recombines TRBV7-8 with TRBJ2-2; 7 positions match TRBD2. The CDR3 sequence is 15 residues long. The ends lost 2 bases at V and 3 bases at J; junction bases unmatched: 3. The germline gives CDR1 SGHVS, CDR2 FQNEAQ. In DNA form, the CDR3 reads TGTGCCAGCAGCTTAAGAAGCGGGGACACCGGGGAGCTGTTTTTT. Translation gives CASSLRSGDTGELFF. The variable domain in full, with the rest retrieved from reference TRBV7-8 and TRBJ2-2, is GAGVSQSPRYKVAKRGQDVALRCDPISGHVSLFWYQQALGQGPEFLTYFQNEAQLDKSGLPSDRFFAERPEGSVSTLKIQRTQQEDSAVYLCASSLRSGDTGELFFGEGSRLTVL.

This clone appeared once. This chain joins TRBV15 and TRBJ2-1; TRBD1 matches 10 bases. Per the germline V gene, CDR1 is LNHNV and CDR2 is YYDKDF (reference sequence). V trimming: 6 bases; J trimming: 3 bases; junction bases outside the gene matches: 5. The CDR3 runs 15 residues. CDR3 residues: CATSRTGGDYNEQFF. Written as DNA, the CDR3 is TGTGCCACCAGTAGGACAGGGGGGGACTACAATGAGCAGTTCTTC.

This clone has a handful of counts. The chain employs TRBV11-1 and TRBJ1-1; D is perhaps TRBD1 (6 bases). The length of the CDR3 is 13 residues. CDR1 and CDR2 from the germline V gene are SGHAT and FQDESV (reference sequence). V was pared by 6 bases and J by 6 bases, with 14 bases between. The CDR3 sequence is CASSEGDRAEAFF. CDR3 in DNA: TGTGCCAGCAGTGAGGGGGATCGCGCTGAAGCTTTCTTT.

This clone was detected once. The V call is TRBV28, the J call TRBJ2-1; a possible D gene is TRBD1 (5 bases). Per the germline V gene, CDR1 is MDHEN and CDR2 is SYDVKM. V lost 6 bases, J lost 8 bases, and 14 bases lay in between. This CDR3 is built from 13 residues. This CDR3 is CASSHFQGYEQFF. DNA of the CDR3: TGTGCCAGCAGCCACTTTCAGGGCTATGAGCAGTTCTTC.

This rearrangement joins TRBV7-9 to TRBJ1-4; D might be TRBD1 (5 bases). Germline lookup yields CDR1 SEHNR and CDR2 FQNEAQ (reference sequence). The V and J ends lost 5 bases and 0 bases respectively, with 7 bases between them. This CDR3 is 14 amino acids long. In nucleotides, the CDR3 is TGTGCCAGCAGCCCAGGGACAACTAATGAAAAACTGTTTTTT. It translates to CASSPGTTNEKLFF.

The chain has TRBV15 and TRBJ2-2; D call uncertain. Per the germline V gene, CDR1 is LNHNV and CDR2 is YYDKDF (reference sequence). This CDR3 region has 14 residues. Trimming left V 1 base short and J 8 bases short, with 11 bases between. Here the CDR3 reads CATSRVDSQGELFF. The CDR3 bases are TGTGCCACCAGCAGAGTCGACTCGCAAGGGGAGCTGTTTTTT.

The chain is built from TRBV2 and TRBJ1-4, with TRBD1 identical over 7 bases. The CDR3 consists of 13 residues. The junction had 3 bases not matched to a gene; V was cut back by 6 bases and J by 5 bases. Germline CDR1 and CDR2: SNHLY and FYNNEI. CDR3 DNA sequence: TGTGCCAGCAGCGAACAGGGGAATGAAAAACTGTTTTTT. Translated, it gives CASSEQGNEKLFF. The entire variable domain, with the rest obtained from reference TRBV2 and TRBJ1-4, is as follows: EPEVTQTPSHQVTQMGQEVILRCVPISNHLYFYWYRQILGQKVEFLVSFYNNEISEKSEIFDDQFSVERPDGSNFTLKIRSTKLEDSAMYFCASSEQGNEKLFFGSGTQLSVL.

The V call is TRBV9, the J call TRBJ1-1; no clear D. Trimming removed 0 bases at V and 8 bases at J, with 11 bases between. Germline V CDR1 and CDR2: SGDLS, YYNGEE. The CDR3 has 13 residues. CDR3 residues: CASSVVSGGEAFF. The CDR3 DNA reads TGTGCCAGCAGCGTAGTGTCTGGAGGGGAAGCTTTCTTT.

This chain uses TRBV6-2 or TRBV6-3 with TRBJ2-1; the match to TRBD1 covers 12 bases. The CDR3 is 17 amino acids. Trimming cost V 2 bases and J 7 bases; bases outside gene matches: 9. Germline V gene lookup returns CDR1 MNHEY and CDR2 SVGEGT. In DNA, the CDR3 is TGTGCCAGCAGTTACCACCTCGGGACAGGGGGCAGGAATGAGCAGTTCTTC. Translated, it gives CASSYHLGTGGRNEQFF.

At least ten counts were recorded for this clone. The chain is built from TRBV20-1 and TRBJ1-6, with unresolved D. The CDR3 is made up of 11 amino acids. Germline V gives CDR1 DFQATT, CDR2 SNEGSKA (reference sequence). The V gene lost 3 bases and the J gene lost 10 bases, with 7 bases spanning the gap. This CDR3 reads CSASAGSPLHF. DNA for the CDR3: TGCAGTGCTAGCGCGGGGTCACCCCTCCACTTT.

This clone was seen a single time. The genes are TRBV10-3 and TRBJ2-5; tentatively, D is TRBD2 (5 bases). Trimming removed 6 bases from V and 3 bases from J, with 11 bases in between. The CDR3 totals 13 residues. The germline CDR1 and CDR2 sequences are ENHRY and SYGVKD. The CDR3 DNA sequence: TGTGCCATCAGCCGGGAAAAAGAAGAGACCCAGTACTTC. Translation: CAISREKEETQYF.

CDR3 sequence: CASSLKRPGQGRSLGYTF. The CDR3 DNA reads as TGTGCCAGCAGTTTAAAACGACCCGGACAGGGGAGATCTCTTGGCTACACCTTC. The chain links TRBV27 to TRBJ1-2; 9 nucleotides agree with TRBD1. CDR1 and CDR2 from the germline V gene are MNHEY and SMNVEV (reference sequence). The CDR3 length is 18 residues. Trimming at V came to 2 bases and at J to 7 bases, leaving 17 bases not matched to a gene.

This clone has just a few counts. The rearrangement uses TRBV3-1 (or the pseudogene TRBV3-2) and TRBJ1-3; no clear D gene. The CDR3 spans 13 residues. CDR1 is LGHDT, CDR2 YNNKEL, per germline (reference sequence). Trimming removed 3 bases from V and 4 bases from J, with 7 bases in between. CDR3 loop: CASSQHAGNTIYF. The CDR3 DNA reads TGTGCCAGCAGCCAGCATGCGGGAAACACCATATATTTT.

In DNA, the CDR3 is TGTGCCAGCAGTTACCGAAGGGGTTCCTCCCCAGATACGCAGTATTTT. Its translation is CASSYRRGSSPDTQYF. The chain employs TRBV6-5 and TRBJ2-3; D might be TRBD1 (5 bases). The V end lost 2 bases, the J end lost 4 bases, and 16 bases lay between the germline ends. This CDR3 comprises 16 residues. The V gene's germline CDR1 is MNHEY and CDR2 SVGAGI.

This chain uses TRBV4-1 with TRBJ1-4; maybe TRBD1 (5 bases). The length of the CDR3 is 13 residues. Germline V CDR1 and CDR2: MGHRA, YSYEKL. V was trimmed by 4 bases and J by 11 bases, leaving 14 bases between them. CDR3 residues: CASSLGDLKKLFF. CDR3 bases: TGCGCCAGCAGCCTAGGGGATTTGAAGAAACTGTTTTTT.

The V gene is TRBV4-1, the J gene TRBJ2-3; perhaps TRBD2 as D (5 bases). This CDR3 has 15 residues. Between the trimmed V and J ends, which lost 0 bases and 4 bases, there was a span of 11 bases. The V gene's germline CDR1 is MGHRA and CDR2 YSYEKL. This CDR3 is CASSQELVRADTQYF. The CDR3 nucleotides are TGCGCCAGCAGCCAAGAACTAGTGCGCGCAGATACGCAGTATTTT.

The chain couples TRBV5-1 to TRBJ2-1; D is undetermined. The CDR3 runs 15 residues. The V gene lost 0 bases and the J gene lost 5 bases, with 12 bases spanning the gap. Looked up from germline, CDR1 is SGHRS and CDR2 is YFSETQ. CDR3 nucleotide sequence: TGCGCCAGCAGCTTGGTGGCTGGGCCGAACAATGAGCAGTTCTTC. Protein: CASSLVAGPNNEQFF.

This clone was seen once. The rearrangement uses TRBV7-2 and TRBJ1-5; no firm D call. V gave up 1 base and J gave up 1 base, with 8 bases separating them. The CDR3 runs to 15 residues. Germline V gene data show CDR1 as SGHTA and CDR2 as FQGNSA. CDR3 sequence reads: CASSLDGLSNQPQHF. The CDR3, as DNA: TGTGCCAGCAGCTTAGACGGTCTGAGCAATCAGCCCCAGCATTTT.

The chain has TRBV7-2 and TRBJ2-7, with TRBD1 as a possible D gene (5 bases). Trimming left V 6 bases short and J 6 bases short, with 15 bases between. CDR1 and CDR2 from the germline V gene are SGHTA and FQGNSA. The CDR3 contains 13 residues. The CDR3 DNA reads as TGTGCCAGCAGACCCTCTCAGGGCGGCGAGCAGTACTTC. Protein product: CASRPSQGGEQYF.

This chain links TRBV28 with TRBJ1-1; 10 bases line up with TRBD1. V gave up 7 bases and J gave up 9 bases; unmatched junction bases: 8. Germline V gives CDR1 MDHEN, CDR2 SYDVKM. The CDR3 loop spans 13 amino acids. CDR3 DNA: TGTGCCAGCAAGCTCCGGGACAGGGGAAAAGCTTTCTTT. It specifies CASKLRDRGKAFF.

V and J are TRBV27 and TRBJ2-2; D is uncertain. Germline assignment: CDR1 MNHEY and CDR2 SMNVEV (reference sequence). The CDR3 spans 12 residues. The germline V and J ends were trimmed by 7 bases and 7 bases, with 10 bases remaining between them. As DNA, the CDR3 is TGTGCCAGCAATCGGTATGGCGGGGAGCTGTTTTTT. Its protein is CASNRYGGELFF.

The CDR3 DNA reads as TGTGCCAGCAGGGGGGACAGACCAAATCAGCCCCAGCATTTT. Protein: CASRGDRPNQPQHF. The chain recombines TRBV2 with TRBJ1-5; 7 bases are a match to TRBD1. CDR1 SNHLY and CDR2 FYNNEI come from the germline V gene. This CDR3 is 14 amino acids long. The V segment lost 6 bases and the J segment 4 bases; nucleotides outside the gene matches: 6.